Listed here is a single TCR beta chain. Here immunoSEQ multiplex PCR was the method, and the copy in TCRdb shows in-frame clones only, minus some. The sample holds about 110,000 clones; about 90% are singletons and the top ten take around 8.6%. Trimming pared 5 bases from V and 0 bases from J, leaving 11 bases between. CDR3 length: 14 residues. Germline V gives CDR1 LNHNV, CDR2 YYDKDF (reference sequence). The data stem from a study of T cell responses to AZD1222 COVID-19 vaccine. The sequence was collected from an adult who received the AZD1222 COVID-19 vaccine. Here the sequenced sample was peripheral blood, taken 28 days after the second AZD1222 dose. J is TRBJ2-7 and V is TRBV15; perhaps TRBD2 as D (6 bases). CDR3 amino acids: CATSAGTYSYEQYF. The CDR3 DNA sequence: TGTGCCACCAGCGCCGGGACTTACTCCTACGAGCAGTACTTC.